The clone carrying this T cell receptor beta chain was picked up a small number of times. Its antigen is unknown. This entry comes from a study of regulatory T cells in long-lasting Graves disease. About the research overall: Over 5 years of antithyroid drugs with positive TSH receptor antibodies was taken to mean persistent Graves' disease. Regarding the study as a whole: It was in persistent disease that TRBV28, TRBJ1-2 and TRBJ2-5 were favored.

CDR3-region Arm-PCR and iRepertoire HTBI primers produced the TCR beta libraries. One entry per CDR3 protein, called by TCRdb with MiXCR from the multiplex PCR reads. This sample has roughly 430,000 distinct CDR3 sequences, with around 20% found just once. The CDR3 has 18 residues. V was clipped by 5 bases and J by 7 bases; unmatched bases: 14. The germline CDR1 and CDR2 sequences are MNHEY and SVGEGT. Time point meaning: persistent/refractory GD, antithyroid drugs over 5 years with positive TRAb. From PBMCs, RNA was extracted and then used to make the TCR library. Diagnosing Graves' disease relied on the American Thyroid Association guidelines. Patients all came to the study from an endocrinology department in Xi'an, China.

This chain connects TRBV6-2 or TRBV6-3 to TRBJ2-2; 12 bases are a match to TRBD2. Sequencing was performed on peripheral blood mononuclear cells (PBMCs), taken when the disease was refractory, from a patient treated with antithyroid drugs. The sequence was collected from a female donor with Graves disease. The chain's CDR3 is CASSEFWLAGGPGGELFF. The CDR3 nucleotides read TGTGCCAGCAGTGAATTTTGGCTAGCGGGAGGGCCCGGCGGGGAGCTGTTTTTT.